This T cell receptor beta chain derives from a study of shared clonotypes between healthy human individuals. This clone came up once. Antigen specificity is unknown. Study-wide results and limits: An effect of sequencing depth on clonotype sharing among donors was expected.

Across several immunoSEQ plates, the genomic DNA of each subset was split evenly. Libraries were prepared by immunoSEQ multiplex PCR; TCRdb keeps only in-frame clonotypes and omits some of them. The profile shows a few million clones, about 90% of them singletons. The TCR was taken from a young man in good health. Some clones in this sample may be carry-over from other donors' samples. Sequenced input: naive CD4+ T cells from PBMCs. Specified subset: CD45RA+ positively selected.

The CDR3 loop reads CASSETPGQPQHF. CDR3 bases: TGTGCCAGCAGTGAAACTCCAGGGCAGCCCCAGCATTTT. The chain has TRBV2 and TRBJ1-5, with D perhaps TRBD1 (5 bases). There are 13 residues in the CDR3. The V end was cut by 2 bases, the J end by 7 bases, with 9 bases between. Germline CDR1 is SNHLY and CDR2 is FYNNEI.